The 17 T cell receptor beta chains presented below share a single source sample, sequenced in a study of cytotoxic CD8 clonotypes in ibrutinib-treated CLL. Clones were read by immunoSEQ multiplex PCR, and TCRdb kept only the in-frame ones, dropping some. The sample includes about 68,000 clones, about nine tenths of them seen just once. The starting material was PBMCs, obtained after 12 months of ibrutinib treatment. All receptors come from a human donor with chronic lymphocytic leukemia.

The genes are TRBV18 and TRBJ2-7; the match to TRBD2 covers 11 bases. J lost 0 bases, V lost 0 bases, and 7 bases had no gene match. This CDR3 is 18 amino acids long. Germline values: CDR1 KGHSH, CDR2 LQKENI. This CDR3 reads CASSPPKLAGGYSYEQYF. The CDR3 DNA is TGTGCCAGCTCACCACCCAAGCTAGCGGGAGGCTACTCCTACGAGCAGTACTTC.

V is TRBV10-1 and J is TRBJ2-7; possible D gene TRBD2, 5 bases. Trimming cost V 3 bases and J 3 bases, with 15 bases left between them. This CDR3 region has 15 residues. Germline assignment: CDR1 WNHNN and CDR2 SYGVQD (reference sequence). CDR3: CASSDSGLHIYEQYF. The CDR3 DNA follows: TGCGCCAGCAGTGATTCCGGACTGCACATCTACGAGCAGTACTTC.

This chain links TRBV28 with TRBJ2-7, with 11 bases that match TRBD1. This CDR3 contains 16 residues. Trimming at V came to 3 bases and at J to 2 bases, leaving 6 bases not matched to a gene. Per the germline V gene, CDR1 is MDHEN and CDR2 is SYDVKM. In nucleotides, the CDR3 is TGTGCCAGCAGTTTTGATTGGACAGGGGGCGCCTACGAGCAGTACTTC. This encodes CASSFDWTGGAYEQYF.

This chain connects TRBV6-5 to TRBJ2-7; possible D gene TRBD1, 6 bases. Trimming pared 2 bases from V and 5 bases from J, leaving 13 bases between. CDR1 is MNHEY and CDR2 is SVGAGI in the germline V gene. The CDR3 contains 14 residues. The CDR3 coding sequence is TGTGCCAGCAGTTACCGACGCGCAGGGGACGAGCAGTACTTC. Translating it yields CASSYRRAGDEQYF.

The CDR3 region has the DNA TGTGCCAGCACGCGGGAGGTCTACGAGCAGTACTTC. Translated: CASTREVYEQYF. This rearrangement joins TRBV6-1 to TRBJ2-7; 8 bases are a match to TRBD2. The ends lost 7 bases at V and 3 bases at J; junction bases unmatched: 2. The CDR3 sequence is 12 residues long. CDR1 MNHNS and CDR2 SASEGT come from the germline V gene.

This clone was detected a few times. The J gene is TRBJ2-5, the V gene TRBV27; D tentatively fits TRBD1 or TRBD2 (6 bases each). The germline gives CDR1 MNHEY, CDR2 SMNVEV (reference sequence). This CDR3 is 15 amino acids long. The V end lost 3 bases, the J end lost 1 base, and 12 bases lay between the germline ends. The CDR3 loop is CASSFLGGPQETQYF. The CDR3 coding sequence is TGTGCCAGCAGTTTTCTGGGGGGCCCCCAAGAGACCCAGTACTTC.

The chain carries TRBV9 and TRBJ2-3; D is perhaps TRBD2 (7 bases). The ends were cut back, 6 bases at V and 4 bases at J, with 18 bases in the middle. This CDR3 region has 15 residues. Germline-derived CDR1 and CDR2 are SGDLS and YYNGEE. The CDR3 DNA sequence: TGTGCCAGCATCCCGGGGGGCGGGAGTTCAGATACGCAGTATTTT. Protein product: CASIPGGGSSDTQYF.

This chain connects TRBV5-5 to TRBJ1-3, with unresolved D. The germline gives CDR1 SGHKS, CDR2 YYEKEE (reference sequence). The germline V and J ends were trimmed by 0 bases and 0 bases, with 13 bases remaining between them. The CDR3 runs 17 residues. The CDR3 DNA is TGTGCCAGCAGCTTGGCCGCAGACGGGTACTCTGGAAACACCATATATTTT. Its protein product is CASSLAADGYSGNTIYF.

The chain has TRBV6-6 and TRBJ2-1; D might be TRBD1 or TRBD2, each matching 5 bases. CDR1 is MNHNY, CDR2 SVGAGI, per germline (reference sequence). The V end was cut by 5 bases, the J end by 10 bases, with 12 bases between. The length of the CDR3 is 12 residues. The CDR3 here is CASSLQRGEQFF. The CDR3 coding sequence is TGTGCCAGCAGTCTACAACGGGGCGAGCAGTTCTTC.

This sequence joins TRBV11-3 and TRBJ1-4; the match to TRBD1 covers 7 bases. The CDR3 length is 18 residues. The junction had 11 bases not matched to a gene; V was cut back by 0 bases and J by 4 bases. Germline lookup yields CDR1 SGHNT and CDR2 YENEEA. The CDR3: CASSLDRRQGPINEKLFF. The CDR3 coding sequence is TGTGCCAGCAGCTTAGACCGACGACAGGGTCCCATTAATGAAAAACTGTTTTTT.

This clone turned up a few times. This sequence joins TRBV11-3 and TRBJ1-4; the match to TRBD1 covers 9 bases. The CDR3 extends over 15 amino acids. J was trimmed by 5 bases and V by 5 bases; bases with no gene match: 6. The germline V gene has CDR1 SGHNT and CDR2 YENEEA. The CDR3 region has the DNA TGTGCCAGCAGCCAACCGGGACAGGGAAATGAAAAACTGTTTTTT. Translated, it gives CASSQPGQGNEKLFF.

The chain employs TRBV6-6 and TRBJ1-1, with D perhaps matching TRBD1 (6 bases). The V and J ends lost 7 bases and 1 base respectively, with 10 bases between them. Germline V lookup: CDR1 MNHNY, CDR2 SVGAGI (reference sequence). The CDR3 has 13 residues. The CDR3 here is CASIHRENTEAFF. The CDR3 nucleotides read TGTGCCAGCATCCACAGGGAGAACACTGAAGCTTTCTTT.

The chain carries TRBV28 and TRBJ2-5; D unclear. The J call may be faulty, since TRBJ2-7 better matches the DNA end. The V gene's germline CDR1 is MDHEN and CDR2 SYDVKM. The CDR3 sequence is 13 residues long. The CDR3 DNA reads TGTGCCAGTTGTCGGCTCGACACCTACGAGCAGTACTTC. Translating gives CASCRLDTYEQYF.

This clone has a single count. The gene calls are TRBV5-4 and TRBJ2-2, with unresolved D. V was shortened by 3 bases and J by 8 bases, with 14 bases between the two germline ends. Germline V gene lookup returns CDR1 SGHNT and CDR2 YYREEE (reference sequence). The CDR3 spans 14 residues. CDR3 region: CASSSSGPTGELFF. CDR3 sequence (DNA): TGTGCCAGCAGCTCCTCGGGCCCGACGGGGGAGCTGTTTTTT. Using reference TRBV5-4 and TRBJ2-2 for the parts outside the CDR3, the full variable domain is ETGVTQSPTHLIKTRGQQVTLRCSSQSGHNTVSWYQQALGQGPQFIFQYYREEENGRGNFPPRFSGLQFPNYSSELNVNALELDDSALYLCASSSSGPTGELFFGEGSRLTVL.

The chain carries TRBV28 and TRBJ1-2; possibly TRBD1 for D (6 bases). The CDR3 spans 16 residues. From germline, CDR1 is MDHEN and CDR2 SYDVKM. V shed 9 bases and J shed 1 base, with 21 bases lying between them. In DNA form, the CDR3 reads TGTGCCAGTCATTCGGGACAACAATACCTTAACTATGGCTACACCTTC. This gives the protein CASHSGQQYLNYGYTF.

The V and J genes are TRBV5-6 and TRBJ1-1; 7 nucleotides line up with TRBD1. Germline trimming cut 1 base from V and 3 bases from J; bases unmatched to any gene: 9. This CDR3 region has 16 residues. Germline CDR1 reads SGHDT; CDR2 reads YYEEEE. The CDR3 reads CASSLPTGPKHTEAFF. DNA of the CDR3: TGTGCCAGCAGCTTGCCGACAGGGCCGAAGCACACTGAAGCTTTCTTT.

The V gene is TRBV18, the J gene TRBJ1-1; D gene uncertain. Deletions cut 3 bases from V and 1 base from J, with 12 bases between. Germline V gives CDR1 KGHSH, CDR2 LQKENI. The CDR3 runs 15 residues. Here the CDR3 DNA reads TGTGCCAGCTCACCCAAGTTAGACACGAACACTGAAGCTTTCTTT. Translation gives CASSPKLDTNTEAFF.